This T cell receptor beta chain originates from a study of shared clonotypes between healthy human individuals. The CDR3 is 15 amino acids. V shed 0 bases, J shed 9 bases, and the junction held 7 bases outside the gene matches. The germline gives CDR1 SGDLS, CDR2 YYNGEE. Naive CD8 isolation took CD45RO-negative cells positively selected for CCR7 and excluded terminally differentiated effector memory CD45RA+ cells. Profiling relied on immunoSEQ multiplex PCR, and the TCRdb table lists in-frame clones only, not all of them. The data contain over 2,000,000 clones, over 85% of them singletons. Sequences were obtained from naive CD8+ T cells from PBMCs. The receptor comes from a man aged 18 to 30 in good health. Some clones in this sample may be carry-over from other donors' samples. The chain employs TRBV9 and TRBJ2-1; TRBD1 matches at 9 bases. CDR3 loop: CASSVEGQGGSEQFF. CDR3 nucleotide sequence: TGTGCCAGCAGCGTAGAGGGACAGGGAGGGAGTGAGCAGTTCTTC.